The 25 T cell receptor beta chains listed next were all sequenced from one sample in a study of T cell responses to AZD1222 COVID-19 vaccine (dated by TCRdb to the early 2020s). Per the publication, the time point label means: baseline before first vaccination. Preparation of the library involved the immunoSEQ multiplex PCR assay. Drawn from immuneACCESS, this table holds only the in-frame rearrangements with V and J called that TCRdb kept. Clones are partly lost; checked studies trace under half to an unresolved V gene and leave the rest unexplained. The sample has approximately 180,000 clones on record, just under 90% of them singletons. Of the sample, 5% to 7% falls within the top ten clones. Specimen: peripheral blood, collected on day 0 of AZD1222 vaccination. These receptors all stem from an adult in good health.

The V call is TRBV28, the J call TRBJ2-1, with D tentatively TRBD2 (6 bases). Trimming shortened V by 6 bases and J by 13 bases, and 13 bases separated the two germline ends. The CDR3 contains 11 residues. Looked up from germline, CDR1 is MDHEN and CDR2 is SYDVKM. The CDR3 DNA is TGTGCCAGCAGACTCCGGGACTCCCAGTTCTTC. This translates into CASRLRDSQFF.

The V and J genes are TRBV7-2 and TRBJ2-2; TRBD2 is a possible D gene (5 bases). Looked up from germline, CDR1 is SGHTA and CDR2 is FQGNSA. The V end lost 3 bases, the J end lost 1 base, and 6 bases lay between the germline ends. The CDR3 loop spans 14 amino acids. CDR3 DNA sequence: TGTGCCAGCAGCTTCCGGGAGAACACCGGGGAGCTGTTTTTT. The encoded protein is CASSFRENTGELFF.

The J gene is TRBJ1-2, the V gene TRBV5-6; 12 nucleotides agree with TRBD1. The V gene's germline CDR1 is SGHDT and CDR2 YYEEEE. V shed 2 bases, J shed 8 bases, and the junction held 16 bases outside the gene matches. The CDR3 sequence is 18 residues long. The CDR3 bases are TGTGCCAGCAGCTTCTTGGGACAGGGGGCGAGTAAGAGATGGGGCTACACCTTC. Amino acids: CASSFLGQGASKRWGYTF.

This chain uses TRBV6-5 with TRBJ1-5, with D tentatively TRBD1 (5 bases). The CDR3 loop spans 13 amino acids. CDR1 is MNHEY and CDR2 is SVGAGI in the germline V gene. V lost 7 bases, J lost 5 bases, and 12 bases lay in between. The CDR3 here is CASKQENHQPQHF. The CDR3, as DNA: TGTGCCAGCAAACAGGAGAACCATCAGCCCCAGCATTTT.

The chain links TRBV28 to TRBJ2-7, with a weak D call TRBD1 (5 bases). From germline, CDR1 is MDHEN and CDR2 SYDVKM. Trimming removed 6 bases at V and 2 bases at J, with 11 bases between. CDR3 length: 13 amino acids. This CDR3 reads CASRPGQTYEQYF. CDR3 DNA: TGTGCCAGCAGACCCGGACAAACCTACGAGCAGTACTTC. The complete variable domain, with remaining parts taken from reference TRBV28 and TRBJ2-7, reads DVKVTQSSRYLVKRTGEKVFLECVQDMDHENMFWYRQDPGLGLRLIYFSYDVKMKEKGDIPEGYSVSREKKERFSLILESASTNQTSMYLCASRPGQTYEQYFGPGTRLTVT.

The chain carries TRBV6-2 or TRBV6-3 and TRBJ1-2; 7 bases are shared with TRBD1. CDR3 length equals 15 residues. Trimming removed 4 bases from V and 6 bases from J; junction bases left unmatched: 11. Germline V gene sequence: CDR1 MNHEY, CDR2 SVGEGT. The CDR3 DNA reads TGTGCCAGCAGTTCTATATCGACAGGGCATAATGGCTACACCTTC. It specifies CASSSISTGHNGYTF.

This chain links TRBV5-1 with TRBJ2-3; D gene ambiguous. V lost 2 bases and J 2 bases, leaving 12 bases between the germline ends. CDR1 SGHRS and CDR2 YFSETQ come from the germline V gene. The length of the CDR3 is 15 residues. In nucleotides, the CDR3 is TGCGCCAGCAGCTTCAGGCAGACCCACACAGATACGCAGTATTTT. Translation: CASSFRQTHTDTQYF.

This clone appeared a single time. V usage is TRBV5-1 and J usage is TRBJ1-4; 9 nucleotides match TRBD1. The CDR3 extends over 16 amino acids. Germline lookup yields CDR1 SGHRS and CDR2 YFSETQ. Trimming cost V 3 bases and J 4 bases; bases outside gene matches: 7. The CDR3 sequence is CASSYTRDRDNEKLFF. The CDR3 bases are TGCGCCAGCAGCTATACCCGGGACAGGGATAATGAAAAACTGTTTTTT.

The rearrangement uses TRBV3-1 (or the pseudogene TRBV3-2) and TRBJ2-3; either TRBD1 or TRBD2 may fit D (6 bases each). Looked up from germline, CDR1 is LGHDT and CDR2 is YNNKEL (reference sequence). V lost 4 bases, J lost 8 bases, and 13 bases lay in between. The CDR3 runs 13 residues. In DNA form, the CDR3 reads TGTGCCAGCAGCCCCCGGGGGCAGGGTACGCAGTATTTT. It yields the protein CASSPRGQGTQYF.

CDR3 residues: CASSSRDRPGNTIYF. DNA of the CDR3: TGTGCCAGCAGCTCCCGGGACAGGCCTGGAAACACCATATATTTT. The V gene is TRBV13, the J gene TRBJ1-3; 8 nucleotides match TRBD1. Germline lookup yields CDR1 PRHDT and CDR2 FYEKMQ (reference sequence). The CDR3 spans 15 residues. V shed 4 bases and J 2 bases; nucleotides not matched to a gene: 4.

This chain uses TRBV5-6 with TRBJ2-2; a weak D match, TRBD2 (6 bases). This CDR3 is built from 17 residues. With 0 bases removed from V and 0 bases from J, the gap between germline ends came to 12 bases. Germline V CDR1 and CDR2: SGHDT, YYEEEE. CDR3 nucleotides: TGTGCCAGCAGCTTGGCTGGTTTAGCGGCGAACACCGGGGAGCTGTTTTTT. Its translation: CASSLAGLAANTGELFF. Filled out from reference TRBV5-6 and TRBJ2-2, the complete variable domain reads DAGVTQSPTHLIKTRGQQVTLRCSPKSGHDTVSWYQQALGQGPQFIFQYYEEEERQRGNFPDRFSGHQFPNYSSELNVNALLLGDSALYLCASSLAGLAANTGELFFGEGSRLTVL.

This sequence joins TRBV7-2 and TRBJ2-5; the D gene is possibly TRBD2 (6 bases). The CDR3 length is 14 residues. V was trimmed by 5 bases and J by 4 bases, leaving 14 bases between them. Germline CDR1 and CDR2: SGHTA and FQGNSA. CDR3 sequence (DNA): TGTGCCAGCAGCGTTCCGGGAGTAGGAGAGACCCAGTACTTC. Its translation is CASSVPGVGETQYF. The full variable domain, with the rest looked up from reference TRBV7-2 and TRBJ2-5, is GAGVSQSPSNKVTEKGKDVELRCDPISGHTALYWYRQSLGQGLEFLIYFQGNSAPDKSGLPSDRFSAERTGGSVSTLTIQRTQQEDSAVYLCASSVPGVGETQYFGPGTRLLVL.

This chain links TRBV7-9 with TRBJ2-7; tentatively, D is TRBD2 (6 bases). With 6 bases removed from V and 3 bases from J, the gap between germline ends came to 12 bases. CDR3 size: 13 residues. Germline V gene sequence: CDR1 SEHNR, CDR2 FQNEAQ (reference sequence). The CDR3 is CASRSAGSYEQYF. The CDR3 DNA follows: TGTGCCAGCAGGTCTGCGGGGAGCTACGAGCAGTACTTC.

V and J are TRBV6-5 and TRBJ2-7; 7 bases match TRBD1. This CDR3 is built from 14 residues. Losses at the gene ends were 7 bases for V and 7 bases for J; bases not matched to a gene: 13. The V gene's germline CDR1 is MNHEY and CDR2 SVGAGI. CDR3 in DNA: TGTGCCAGCAAAGGAAGACAGGGCCTTGGGGAGCAGTACTTC. Translated, it gives CASKGRQGLGEQYF.

CDR3 loop: CATSDQNYNEQFF. In DNA, the CDR3 is TGTGCCACCAGTGACCAAAATTACAATGAGCAGTTCTTC. This chain uses TRBV24-1 with TRBJ2-1; D not resolved. The CDR3 runs to 13 residues. The germline gives CDR1 KGHDR, CDR2 SFDVKD. V lost 4 bases, J lost 4 bases, and 7 bases lay in between.

This rearrangement joins TRBV11-2 to TRBJ2-7; D could derive from TRBD1 or TRBD2 (6 bases each). Trimming pared 5 bases from V and 0 bases from J, leaving 17 bases between. The CDR3 contains 16 residues. Germline-derived CDR1 and CDR2 are SGHAT and FQNNGV. Here the CDR3 reads CASSPQGGTRSYEQYF. CDR3 bases: TGTGCCAGCAGCCCACAAGGGGGGACTCGCTCCTACGAGCAGTACTTC.

This chain joins TRBV19 and TRBJ2-6, with D possibly being TRBD1 (6 bases). Germline V gene data show CDR1 as LNHDA and CDR2 as SQIVND (reference sequence). This CDR3 is built from 14 residues. V shed 7 bases and J shed 4 bases, with 11 bases lying between them. CDR3 nucleotides: TGTGCCAGTAACGTCCAGGGGGGGGCCAACGTCCTGACTTTC. Encoded protein: CASNVQGGANVLTF.

CDR3 residues: CASTEGSQGYTF. The CDR3 DNA is TGTGCCAGCACCGAAGGATCGCAAGGCTACACCTTC. The V gene is TRBV28, the J gene TRBJ1-2; D is unresolved. The CDR3 covers 12 residues. The germline CDR1 and CDR2 sequences are MDHEN and SYDVKM. V dropped 7 bases and J dropped 8 bases, with 14 bases sitting between them.

V usage is TRBV2 and J usage is TRBJ1-3, with 9 bases that match TRBD1. The V gene end was trimmed by 7 bases and the J gene end by 4 bases; junction bases not matched to a gene: 8. Germline V gene sequence: CDR1 SNHLY, CDR2 FYNNEI. The CDR3 is made up of 15 amino acids. The CDR3 sequence is CASTTQDRGGNTIYF. For the CDR3, the DNA is TGTGCCAGCACCACCCAGGACAGGGGAGGAAACACCATATATTTT.

The chain carries TRBV18 and TRBJ2-6; 8 bases match TRBD1. Germline CDR1 and CDR2: KGHSH and LQKENI. This CDR3 contains 16 residues. The V segment lost 2 bases and the J segment 2 bases; nucleotides outside the gene matches: 2. Here the CDR3 reads CASSPVTGAGANVLTF. In DNA form, the CDR3 reads TGTGCCAGCTCACCAGTGACAGGGGCTGGGGCCAACGTCCTGACTTTC. Together with reference TRBV18 and TRBJ2-6, the CDR3 gives the full variable domain: NAGVMQNPRHLVRRRGQEARLRCSPMKGHSHVYWYRQLPEEGLKFMVYLQKENIIDESGMPKERFSAEFPKEGPSILRIQQVVRGDSAAYFCASSPVTGAGANVLTFGAGSRLTVL.

This clone was observed a single time. J is TRBJ2-6 and V is TRBV19; D is ambiguous. This CDR3 contains 17 residues. Trimming took off 3 bases at V and 0 bases at J, with 12 bases between the two ends. Germline CDR1 reads LNHDA; CDR2 reads SQIVND (reference sequence). CDR3 DNA sequence: TGTGCCAGTAGTATTAAGGCCGCCTCCTCTGGGGCCAACGTCCTGACTTTC. Protein: CASSIKAASSGANVLTF.

V usage is TRBV13 and J usage is TRBJ2-3; 9 bases fit TRBD2. V lost 2 bases to trimming and J lost 2 bases; unmatched junction nucleotides: 11. Looked up from germline, CDR1 is PRHDT and CDR2 is FYEKMQ (reference sequence). The CDR3 is 18 amino acids. In DNA, the CDR3 is TGTGCCAGCAGCTTACCCTTTAGGGCTAGCGGGACCACAGATACGCAGTATTTT. Its protein is CASSLPFRASGTTDTQYF.

V gene TRBV28 combines with J gene TRBJ2-7; 8 bases line up with TRBD1. With V trimmed by 10 bases and J by 6 bases, 14 bases remained unmatched. CDR1 and CDR2 from the germline V gene are MDHEN and SYDVKM. The CDR3 is 14 amino acids. The CDR3 sequence: CATNLAQGAGEQYF. The CDR3 region has the DNA TGTGCCACCAACCTTGCCCAGGGGGCTGGCGAGCAGTACTTC. Supplemented by reference TRBV28 and TRBJ2-7, the full variable domain reads DVKVTQSSRYLVKRTGEKVFLECVQDMDHENMFWYRQDPGLGLRLIYFSYDVKMKEKGDIPEGYSVSREKKERFSLILESASTNQTSMYLCATNLAQGAGEQYFGPGTRLTVT.

The chain combines TRBV28 with TRBJ1-2, with 7 nucleotides matching TRBD1. The germline V gene has CDR1 MDHEN and CDR2 SYDVKM. This CDR3 is built from 15 residues. V shed 6 bases and J 5 bases; nucleotides not matched to a gene: 12. The CDR3 DNA sequence: TGTGCCAGCAGACCCAACCTCGGACAGGCATATGGCTACACCTTC. It yields the protein CASRPNLGQAYGYTF.

This chain connects TRBV28 to TRBJ1-5; D remains ambiguous. Trimming removed 3 bases at V and 0 bases at J, with 15 bases between. This CDR3 comprises 17 residues. Germline V gene sequence: CDR1 MDHEN, CDR2 SYDVKM. CDR3: CASSFYGREDSNQPQHF. The CDR3, as DNA: TGTGCCAGCAGTTTTTATGGTAGGGAGGATAGCAATCAGCCCCAGCATTTT.